One sample yielded the 21 T cell receptor beta chains listed below, sequenced in a study of blood T cell repertoires in COVID-19. The table came from immunoSEQ multiplex PCR; TCRdb's copy has only in-frame clones and leaves some out. The sample consists of some 170,000 clones, over 80% of them appearing once. Sequenced: peripheral blood. The receptor source for this set is a woman aged 45-60 years with acute or convalescent COVID-19.

This clone was recorded only once. The J gene is TRBJ2-5, the V gene TRBV12-2; the table's D gene call, TRBD2, was not cross checked with the DNA. TRBV12-2 is labeled a pseudogene. This CDR3 has 18 residues. CDR3 DNA sequence: TGTGCAAGTCGAACAATGGGGCTCGCGGGGGGGCCCGGGGAGACCCAGTACTTC. It encodes CASRTMGLAGGPGETQYF.

The J gene is TRBJ2-7, the V gene TRBV24-1; a possible D gene is TRBD2 (5 bases). This CDR3 is built from 15 residues. The germline gives CDR1 KGHDR, CDR2 SFDVKD. Deletions cut 1 base from V and 9 bases from J, with 18 bases between. CDR3 protein: CATSDFSGPVSGQYF. DNA for the CDR3: TGTGCCACCAGTGATTTCTCTGGACCGGTCAGCGGGCAGTACTTC.

The chain links TRBV7-6 to TRBJ2-3; D remains ambiguous. In germline, CDR1 is SGHVS, CDR2 FNYEAQ. Trimming pared 3 bases from V and 0 bases from J, leaving 16 bases between. The CDR3 has 17 residues. CDR3 coding DNA: TGTGCCAGCAGCTTTTCTAACCGAGTCACTAGCACAGATACGCAGTATTTT. Residues: CASSFSNRVTSTDTQYF.

Comments on this clone: A junction boundary mismatches the germline segment, possibly from a read error. The chain links TRBV27 to TRBJ2-4, with a possible D match to TRBD2 (6 bases). Per germline, CDR1 MNHEY and CDR2 SMNVEV (reference sequence). CDR3 length: 14 residues. The DNA for the CDR3 is TGTGCCAGCAGTTTAGGTATCGGCGCGGGGCAAAAATATTTC. Translated, it gives CASSLGIGAGQKYF.

The chain couples TRBV29-1 to TRBJ2-3, with a tentative D call TRBD1 (5 bases). V was cut by 3 bases and J by 3 bases, with 16 bases left in between. The V gene's germline CDR1 is SQVTM and CDR2 ANQGSEA. The CDR3 has 15 residues. For the CDR3, the DNA is TGCAGCGTTGAGGGCAGGACAAGGGGAACAGATACGCAGTATTTT. Protein: CSVEGRTRGTDTQYF.

V is TRBV11-2 and J is TRBJ2-7, with TRBD1 matching over 9 bases. Germline V lookup: CDR1 SGHAT, CDR2 FQNNGV. V was clipped by 4 bases and J by 7 bases; unmatched bases: 11. CDR3 size: 15 residues. The CDR3 DNA reads TGTGCCAGCAGCTACCCGGGACAGGGTATAAGAGAGCAGTACTTC. Translated, it gives CASSYPGQGIREQYF.

This chain joins TRBV18 and TRBJ2-7; a weak D match, TRBD1 (6 bases). The CDR3 sequence is 16 residues long. Trimming pared 5 bases from V and 5 bases from J, leaving 22 bases between. Germline CDR1 KGHSH, CDR2 LQKENI. CDR3 loop: CASSTLTRLGADEQYF. The CDR3 DNA is TGTGCCAGCTCAACCCTCACCCGATTGGGGGCCGACGAGCAGTACTTC.

The DNA of the CDR3 is TGTGCCAGCAGTCCCAGGGGACAGACCCAGTACTTC. The encoded protein is CASSPRGQTQYF. This chain connects TRBV6-6 to TRBJ2-5; D perhaps matches TRBD1 (6 bases). The CDR3 runs 12 residues. Trimming took off 5 bases at V and 6 bases at J, with 10 bases between the two ends. Germline V lookup: CDR1 MNHNY, CDR2 SVGAGI (reference sequence).

The V gene is TRBV28, the J gene TRBJ2-6; D gene unclear. This CDR3 has 13 amino acids. Looked up from germline, CDR1 is MDHEN and CDR2 is SYDVKM. V gave up 7 bases and J gave up 1 base, with 5 bases separating them. DNA for the CDR3: TGTGCCAGCACCCCGTCTGGGGCCAACGTCCTGACTTTC. Amino acid sequence: CASTPSGANVLTF.

V is TRBV6-5 and J is TRBJ1-5; weak D call: TRBD1 (5 bases). Germline assignment: CDR1 MNHEY and CDR2 SVGAGI. The CDR3 runs 14 residues. Trimming shortened V by 10 bases and J by 1 base, and 14 bases separated the two germline ends. The DNA for the CDR3 is TGTGCCACCACCCAGGGCGAGAGCAATCAGCCCCAGCATTTT. It yields the protein CATTQGESNQPQHF.

In regard to this clone: The same CDR3 also results from other DNA sequences found in this sample. The rearrangement uses TRBV30 and TRBJ1-5; D is unresolved. The CDR3 contains 13 residues. Trimming removed 2 bases at V and 5 bases at J, with 10 bases between. Germline CDR1 is GTSNPN and CDR2 is SVGIG (reference sequence). For the CDR3, the DNA is TGTGCCTGGAGTCCAGCGGGATATCAGCCCCAGCATTTT. It specifies CAWSPAGYQPQHF.

The rearrangement links TRBV5-4 to TRBJ1-3; maybe TRBD1 (5 bases). Germline V lookup: CDR1 SGHNT, CDR2 YYREEE (reference sequence). Deletions cut 3 bases from V and 2 bases from J, with 12 bases between. The CDR3 covers 15 residues. The DNA of the CDR3 is TGTGCCAGCAGCTCGGGGGGAGATACTGGAAACACCATATATTTT. This translates into CASSSGGDTGNTIYF.

The rearrangement joins TRBV4-1 to TRBJ1-1, with D possibly being TRBD1 (5 bases). From germline, CDR1 is MGHRA and CDR2 YSYEKL. V dropped 4 bases and J dropped 4 bases, with 13 bases sitting between them. This CDR3 has 14 residues. CDR3 in amino acids: CASSPPWGGTEAFF. CDR3 coding DNA: TGCGCCAGCAGCCCCCCGTGGGGGGGCACTGAAGCTTTCTTT.

The V gene is TRBV20-1, the J gene TRBJ2-7; 11 positions agree with TRBD2. Trimming at V came to 3 bases and at J to 0 bases, leaving 4 bases not matched to a gene. Germline V gene lookup returns CDR1 DFQATT and CDR2 SNEGSKA (reference sequence). The CDR3 covers 15 residues. CDR3 loop: CSASSSGGFSYEQYF. The DNA for the CDR3 is TGCAGTGCTAGTTCTAGCGGGGGGTTCTCCTACGAGCAGTACTTC.

This clone was detected only a few times. The chain uses TRBV7-6 and TRBJ2-6; D is ambiguous. Looked up from germline, CDR1 is SGHVS and CDR2 is FNYEAQ. The CDR3 has 18 amino acids. Trimming removed 2 bases at V and 0 bases at J, with 14 bases between. For the CDR3, the DNA is TGTGCCAGCAGCTTATTCTACAGCCGATCCTCTGGGGCCAACGTCCTGACTTTC. Residues: CASSLFYSRSSGANVLTF.

The chain combines TRBV4-1 with TRBJ2-3; 12 nucleotides agree with TRBD2. V lost 4 bases and J lost 2; bases outside the gene matches: 4. The CDR3 loop spans 16 amino acids. CDR1 MGHRA and CDR2 YSYEKL come from the germline V gene. This chain's CDR3 is CASSPRLAGDTDTQYF. CDR3 DNA sequence: TGCGCCAGCAGCCCCCGACTAGCGGGAGACACAGATACGCAGTATTTT.

J is TRBJ2-4 and V is TRBV3-1 (or the pseudogene TRBV3-2), with D perhaps matching TRBD2 (5 bases). Per germline, CDR1 LGHDT and CDR2 YNNKEL (reference sequence). CDR3 length: 13 amino acids. Trimming cost V 4 bases and J 4 bases, with 8 bases left between them. CDR3 coding DNA: TGTGCCAGCAGCCGGACTGGGAAAAACATTCAGTACTTC. Translated: CASSRTGKNIQYF.

V usage is TRBV27 and J usage is TRBJ2-1; 9 nucleotides agree with TRBD2. Germline CDR1 is MNHEY and CDR2 is SMNVEV (reference sequence). The CDR3 has 15 residues. The ends lost 0 bases at V and 4 bases at J; junction bases unmatched: 1. The CDR3 here is CASSLSAGGYNEQFF. In DNA, the CDR3 is TGTGCCAGCAGTTTATCAGCGGGGGGATACAATGAGCAGTTCTTC.

This chain joins TRBV28 and TRBJ1-2, with 8 positions matching TRBD1. The CDR3 loop spans 14 amino acids. Germline lookup yields CDR1 MDHEN and CDR2 SYDVKM. V was pared by 8 bases and J by 8 bases, with 13 bases of the junction left unmatched. In DNA, the CDR3 is TGTGCCAGCTATTCGGAGGCCCAGGGGGCGGGCTACACCTTC. It specifies CASYSEAQGAGYTF.

This clone was seen a single time. The V and J genes are TRBV24-1 and TRBJ2-1; TRBD1 is a possible D gene (5 bases). Germline CDR1 KGHDR, CDR2 SFDVKD. V gave up 3 bases and J gave up 13 bases, with 9 bases separating them. The CDR3 is made up of 11 amino acids. The CDR3 reads CATSDQGRQFF. The CDR3 region has the DNA TGTGCCACCAGTGATCAGGGAAGACAGTTCTTC.

The rearrangement links TRBV12-3 or TRBV12-4 to TRBJ2-1; 8 bases map to TRBD1. The CDR3 has 12 amino acids. The V gene end was trimmed by 5 bases and the J gene end by 8 bases; junction bases not matched to a gene: 2. The CDR3 DNA follows: TGTGCCAGCAGTCGGACAGGGTATGAGCAGTTCTTC. It codes for CASSRTGYEQFF.